This entry describes one TCR beta chain. In this sample, this clonotype turned up a few times. This receptor's antigen is unknown. Base qualities are not provided; no much larger clone lies one nucleotide away. Library creation used 5' RACE. TCRdb records Illumina HiSeq 2000 as the sequencer. A universal primer binding site was added through template switching, and the final cDNA carried a unique molecular identifier so that TCR cDNA molecules could be counted accurately. Specific primers in the conserved constant-segment region were used to synthesize first-strand cDNA for TCR alpha and beta chains. To control for contamination, every cDNA library was double barcoded, receiving both a SMART-Mk sample barcode and Illumina barcodes. TruSeq adapter sequences, together with Illumina sample barcodes, were added in two successive PCR steps. The TCR alpha and beta cDNA libraries were sequenced on the Illumina HiSeq platform using custom primers. The original pipeline was this. Raw reads were processed with MiGEC to extract unique molecular identifiers, and MiXCR was used to determine CDR3 positions. Recombination models were inferred per individual with the repgenHMM and IGoR tools using an EM algorithm. Shared clonotype analysis was performed with the tcR package in R, normalizing sharing by the product of cloneset sizes. Out-of-frame nonproductive sequences were analyzed to study raw recombination free of thymic and clonal selection effects. The public sequencing data were trimmed at Q25 with fastp and processed into clonotypes with MiXCR by TCRdb, which kept only in-frame beta chains. Each CDR3 protein gets just one entry, which takes the most common genes and DNA from the rows behind it. The authors' filters were not applied to this entry. In all, the sample holds about 240,000 distinct CDR3 sequences, and about 13% of those were seen once. The top ten clonotypes cover more than 3.5% of the sample.

The data derive from a study of identical twins (dated by TCRdb to 2015 to 2016). Study-level background: TCR alpha and beta repertoires from monozygotic twins, unrelated adults of various ages and cord blood were deep-sequenced to test whether fetal clonotypes persist. Replicate twin experiments were performed at different times using different library preparation protocols to rule out contamination. Study-wide conclusions, independent of this receptor: Invariant T cells such as MAIT and iNKT could partly confound zero-insertion analyses, although diverse VJ usage argued against such confounding for most clonotypes. Fewer insertions were carried by abundant cord blood beta clonotypes, a similar but weaker trend appeared in young adult naive repertoires, and no such trend appeared in memory repertoires. Recombination models systematically underestimated out-of-frame TCR alpha sharing in monozygotic twins but agreed with sharing between unrelated individuals. Compared with coincidental sharing between unrelated individuals, out-of-frame TCR alpha sequences shared between twins showed an excess of sequences with low generation probability. The excess sharing between twins in beta out-of-frame sequences was weaker because fewer shared sequences reduced the signal-to-noise ratio. Conclusions relied on cross-sectional statistical analysis, since the same donors could not be followed over many years.

V drops 5 bases and J drops 6 bases, leaving 14 bases in between. The CDR3 covers 14 residues, taking in both the cysteine and the phenylalanine. This entry keeps only the CDR3 DNA: 42 bases, framed from base 1. The germline V gene encodes CDR1 SGHTA and CDR2 FQGNSA. All donors were healthy Caucasians. Three pairs of female monozygotic twins, all aged roughly 18 to 29 years, were included in the twin cohort. Using Miltenyi CD45RO+ enrichment and human naive T-cell isolation kits, memory (CD45RO+) and naive T cells were isolated from PBMC. In addition, the sample was reused for a study of yellow fever vaccine responses in identical twins. That second publication adds: According to the authors, the vaccine-induced T cell response in identical twins seemed to be partly convergent and partly specific to each individual. In identical twins, the study followed T cell clones that responded to the vaccine with precision.

The receptor was isolated from a woman aged 18-29 years in good health. The sequence joins TRBV7-2 to TRBJ2-1; the D gene assignment is ambiguous. The sample taken for sequencing was memory (CD45RO+) T cells sorted from blood. Read against the paper, the sample's cell subset or site label means: CD45RO+ enriched T cells. CDR3 protein: CASSPTTLLNEQFF. The DNA reads TGTGCCAGCAGCCCAACCACCCTTCTCAATGAGCAGTTCTTC.